Detailed here is one T cell receptor beta chain. Its antigen is unidentified. This sample stems from a study of beta chain features in type 1 diabetes. The sequenced template was cDNA made from the entire isolated RNA. Repertoires were generated with immunoSEQ multiplex PCR, while TCRdb's copy carries only in-frame clones and drops some. The sample holds 680,000 or so clones, less than 20% seen once. J was trimmed by 4 bases and V by 3 bases; bases with no gene match: 9. The CDR3 loop spans 15 amino acids. Germline V gene data show CDR1 as MGHRA and CDR2 as YSYEKL. Study findings and constraints: People with Type 1 diabetes carried modestly yet significantly shorter TCRB CDR3s in all four CD4+ subsets.

Sequenced: naive CD4+ T cells from blood. The sequence derives from a man aged 18 to 35 in good health. The V and J genes are TRBV4-1 and TRBJ2-7; 7 bases align to TRBD1. The CDR3 bases are TGCGCCAGCAGCCACGTCCTCGACAGGGATTACGAGCAGTACTTC. Its translation: CASSHVLDRDYEQYF.